A selection of T cell receptor beta chains follows, all from one sample in a study of blood T cell repertoires in COVID-19. Sequenced by immunoSEQ multiplex PCR; TCRdb stores in-frame clones only, minus some. The sample shows about 140,000 clones, 70% to 85% of them seen only once. Sequenced material: PBMCs or T cells enriched from blood (not recorded which). These receptors were collected from a woman aged 18-29 years who had been exposed to COVID-19. Both conserved end residues are part of each CDR3. The D gene is left open where the match is weak. A clone size is listed for some rows: how often the clone was seen (once, few, many), or a class if it is expanded.

v_call,d_call,j_call,cdr3_length,clone_size,cdr3_aa,cdr3_nt
TRBV5-5,TRBD1,TRBJ1-1,15,.,CASSPNPGTGAGAFF,TGTGCCAGCAGCCCGAATCCCGGGACAGGGGCGGGTGCTTTCTTT
TRBV5-4,TRBD2,TRBJ2-7,15,.,CASSPGLATSYEQYF,TGTGCCAGCAGCCCGGGACTAGCGACCTCCTACGAGCAGTACTTC
TRBV30,.,TRBJ1-4,15,.,CAWTQGSGTNEKLFF,TGTGCCTGGACTCAGGGGAGTGGAACTAATGAAAAACTGTTTTTT
TRBV4-2,.,TRBJ1-2,16,.,CATSQDLGGGNYGYTF,TGTGCCACCAGCCAAGATCTTGGGGGGGGGAACTATGGCTACACCTTC
TRBV4-3,TRBD2,TRBJ2-1,18,.,CASSQEGGTSGRYNEQFF,TGCGCCAGCAGCCAAGAGGGTGGGACTAGCGGGAGGTACAATGAGCAGTTCTTC
TRBV18,TRBD2,TRBJ2-5,17,.,CASSPPGLAGGHETQYF,TGTGCCAGCTCACCTCCGGGACTAGCGGGAGGGCATGAGACCCAGTACTTC
TRBV7-8,.,TRBJ1-3,16,.,CASSLRTPSSGNTIYF,TGTGCCAGCAGCTTAAGAACTCCAAGCTCTGGAAACACCATATATTTT
TRBV7-9,.,TRBJ1-5,15,.,CASSPNGGGNQPQHF,TGTGCCAGCAGCCCAAATGGGGGGGGCAATCAGCCCCAGCATTTT
TRBV9,TRBD2,TRBJ2-7,13,.,CASSGTSADEQYF,TGTGCCAGCAGTGGAACTAGCGCCGACGAGCAGTACTTC
TRBV11-3,.,TRBJ1-3,14,.,CASSPGGSGNTIYF,TGTGCCAGCAGCCCCGGAGGTTCTGGAAACACCATATATTTT
TRBV7-9,.,TRBJ1-2,14,.,CASSFRAYNYGYTF,TGTGCCAGCTCGTTCAGGGCGTATAACTATGGCTACACCTTC
TRBV5-1,.,TRBJ2-7,13,.,CASSSEGSYEQYF,TGCGCCAGCAGCTCTGAGGGCTCTTACGAGCAGTACTTC
TRBV9,TRBD1,TRBJ2-5,13,.,CASSVQGEETQYF,TGTGCCAGCAGCGTCCAGGGGGAAGAGACCCAGTACTTC
TRBV18,TRBD1,TRBJ2-7,14,.,CASSPEQGVSEQYF,TGTGCCAGCTCACCGGAACAGGGGGTTTCCGAGCAGTACTTC
TRBV20-1,.,TRBJ1-1,11,.,CSATGSTEAFF,TGCAGTGCTACTGGGAGCACTGAAGCTTTCTTT
TRBV6-5,TRBD1,TRBJ2-7,15,few,CASSHGQGGTYEQYF,TGTGCCAGCAGTCACGGACAGGGAGGAACCTACGAGCAGTACTTC
TRBV18,TRBD1,TRBJ2-5,14,.,CASSPGQGSETQYF,TGTGCCAGCTCACCTGGACAGGGATCGGAGACCCAGTACTTC
TRBV7-3,.,TRBJ1-1,16,.,CASSLSGPTLNTEAFF,TGTGCCAGCAGCTTATCAGGGCCGACCTTGAACACTGAAGCTTTCTTT
TRBV6-5,TRBD1,TRBJ1-1,14,.,CASSRETGDTEAFF,TGTGCCAGCAGTCGGGAAACAGGGGACACTGAAGCTTTCTTT
TRBV28,TRBD1,TRBJ1-2,14,.,CASNRQGVNYGYTF,TGTGCCAGCAATAGACAGGGCGTGAACTATGGCTACACCTTC
TRBV12-3/TRBV12-4,.,TRBJ1-4,12,few,CASSFLNEKLFF,TGTGCCAGCAGTTTTCTTAATGAAAAACTGTTTTTT
TRBV5-4,TRBD2,TRBJ2-6,16,.,CASSEGTSSGANVLTF,TGTGCCAGCAGCGAAGGGACTAGCTCTGGGGCCAACGTCCTGACTTTC
TRBV7-9,TRBD1,TRBJ1-2,15,.,CASSLTGTGNYGYTF,TGTGCCAGCAGCCTTACCGGGACAGGGAACTATGGCTACACCTTC
TRBV19,TRBD2,TRBJ2-6,13,.,CAGGGAGANVLTF,TGTGCCGGGGGGGGTGCTGGGGCCAACGTCCTGACTTTC
TRBV19,TRBD1,TRBJ2-3,14,.,CASSGTGGIDTQYF,TGTGCCAGTAGCGGGACAGGGGGTATAGATACGCAGTATTTT
TRBV7-8,TRBD1,TRBJ1-4,14,.,CASSFRGRREKLFF,TGTGCCAGCAGCTTCAGGGGGCGCAGGGAAAAACTGTTTTTT
TRBV10-2,TRBD1,TRBJ2-2,16,.,CPRLMLMDRGYGELFF,TGCCCCAGACTCATGCTGATGGACAGGGGGTACGGGGAGCTGTTTTTT
TRBV11-2,TRBD2,TRBJ2-7,15,.,CASKGTDSGSREQYF,TGTGCCAGCAAGGGTACAGATAGCGGGAGTCGCGAGCAGTACTTC
TRBV7-2,.,TRBJ2-5,13,.,CASSRDLGETQYF,TGTGCCAGCAGCAGGGACTTAGGGGAGACCCAGTACTTC
TRBV4-1,.,TRBJ1-2,16,.,CASSQLARDRGRGYTF,TGCGCCAGCAGCCAATTAGCCCGGGACCGCGGGAGAGGCTACACCTTC
TRBV7-7,TRBD2,TRBJ2-1,14,.,CASSISGPNNEQFF,TGTGCCAGCAGCATTAGCGGGCCCAACAATGAGCAGTTCTTC
TRBV7-2,.,TRBJ2-5,15,.,CASSLGAAPKETQYF,TGTGCCAGCAGCTTAGGGGCCGCCCCTAAAGAGACCCAGTACTTC
TRBV11-2,.,TRBJ1-1,13,.,CASSSELGGKTFF,TGTGCCAGCAGCTCAGAGTTAGGAGGGAAAACTTTCTTT
TRBV7-9,TRBD1,TRBJ1-3,17,.,CASSLLGQERSGNTIYF,TGTGCCAGCAGCTTATTGGGACAGGAACGGTCTGGAAACACCATATATTTT
TRBV19,TRBD2,TRBJ2-2,14,.,CASSIGTRIGELFF,TGTGCCAGTAGTATAGGGACTAGGATCGGGGAGCTGTTTTTT
TRBV19,TRBD1,TRBJ2-3,15,.,CASSSGTGDTDTQYF,TGTGCCAGTAGTTCCGGGACAGGGGACACAGATACGCAGTATTTT
TRBV19,TRBD1,TRBJ2-3,17,.,CASSMAPTGGFADTQYF,TGTGCCAGTAGTATGGCCCCGACAGGGGGTTTCGCAGATACGCAGTATTTT
TRBV28,TRBD1,TRBJ1-1,15,.,CASSPYRGGNTEAFF,TGTGCCAGCAGCCCCTACAGGGGTGGGAACACTGAAGCTTTCTTT
TRBV30,TRBD2,TRBJ2-7,16,.,CAWSGTKREWLDEQYF,TGTGCCTGGAGTGGGACTAAGCGGGAGTGGTTGGACGAGCAGTACTTC
TRBV11-2,.,TRBJ2-3,16,.,CASSSRQFASTDTQYF,TGTGCCAGCAGCTCGAGACAGTTTGCTAGCACAGATACGCAGTATTTT
TRBV11-2,TRBD2,TRBJ2-1,15,few,CASSLVGGRANEQFF,TGTGCCAGCAGCTTAGTAGGCGGGAGGGCCAATGAGCAGTTCTTC
TRBV2,TRBD1,TRBJ2-7,14,.,CASDQTGGGDEQYF,TGTGCCAGCGACCAGACAGGGGGCGGCGACGAGCAGTACTTC
TRBV3-1/TRBV3-2,TRBD2,TRBJ2-5,15,.,CASSLTGTSEETQYF,TGTGCCAGCAGCCTAACCGGGACTAGCGAAGAGACCCAGTACTTC
TRBV10-3,.,TRBJ1-1,14,.,CAISDPGQNTEAFF,TGTGCCATCAGTGACCCGGGACAGAACACTGAAGCTTTCTTT
TRBV7-2,TRBD2,TRBJ2-7,19,.,CASSLALYLAGGSSYEQYF,TGTGCCAGCAGCTTAGCTCTATACCTAGCGGGAGGGTCCTCCTACGAGCAGTACTTC
TRBV15,TRBD1,TRBJ1-1,17,.,CATSRDLWTGTNTEAFF,TGTGCCACCAGCAGAGATCTCTGGACAGGGACTAACACTGAAGCTTTCTTT
TRBV15,TRBD2,TRBJ2-7,17,.,CATSREPLLAGDYEQYF,TGTGCCACCAGCAGAGAGCCACTTCTAGCGGGAGACTACGAGCAGTACTTC
TRBV2,.,TRBJ1-2,11,.,CASSVGLGYTF,TGTGCCAGCAGTGTAGGACTGGGCTACACCTTC
TRBV18,.,TRBJ1-1,13,once,CASSPEEGVGAFF,TGTGCCAGCTCACCAGAAGAGGGAGTGGGAGCTTTCTTT
TRBV4-1,TRBD2,TRBJ2-1,17,.,CASSQDSASGSYNEQFF,TGCGCCAGCAGCCAAGATTCGGCTAGCGGGAGCTACAATGAGCAGTTCTTC
TRBV4-1,.,TRBJ1-6,21,few,CASSLKNWGRAGGSSNSPLHF,TGCGCCAGCAGCCTAAAGAACTGGGGACGCGCGGGGGGCTCCTCTAATTCACCCCTCCACTTT
TRBV2,.,TRBJ2-7,14,.,CASCSGADTYEQYF,TGTGCCAGCTGCTCAGGCGCGGACACCTACGAGCAGTACTTC
TRBV5-4,.,TRBJ2-7,14,.,CASSPGTQTYEQYF,TGTGCCAGCAGCCCCGGGACTCAGACCTACGAGCAGTACTTC
TRBV4-1,TRBD1,TRBJ1-2,17,.,CASSQRAAGTETYGYTF,TGCGCCAGCAGCCAAAGGGCGGCTGGGACAGAGACCTATGGCTACACCTTC
TRBV30,TRBD1,TRBJ1-1,13,.,CAWTMTGGTEAFF,TGTGCCTGGACCATGACAGGGGGGACTGAAGCTTTCTTT
TRBV13,TRBD1,TRBJ1-3,15,.,CASSLTGGAGNTIYF,TGTGCCAGCAGCTTGACAGGGGGCGCTGGAAACACCATATATTTT
TRBV6-2/TRBV6-3,TRBD1,TRBJ1-6,17,few,CASSYSEGAPDNSPLHF,TGTGCCAGCAGTTACTCAGAGGGGGCGCCAGATAATTCACCCCTCCACTTT
TRBV27,TRBD1,TRBJ2-3,14,.,CASSLGQDTDTQYF,TGTGCCAGCAGTTTGGGACAGGACACAGATACGCAGTATTTT